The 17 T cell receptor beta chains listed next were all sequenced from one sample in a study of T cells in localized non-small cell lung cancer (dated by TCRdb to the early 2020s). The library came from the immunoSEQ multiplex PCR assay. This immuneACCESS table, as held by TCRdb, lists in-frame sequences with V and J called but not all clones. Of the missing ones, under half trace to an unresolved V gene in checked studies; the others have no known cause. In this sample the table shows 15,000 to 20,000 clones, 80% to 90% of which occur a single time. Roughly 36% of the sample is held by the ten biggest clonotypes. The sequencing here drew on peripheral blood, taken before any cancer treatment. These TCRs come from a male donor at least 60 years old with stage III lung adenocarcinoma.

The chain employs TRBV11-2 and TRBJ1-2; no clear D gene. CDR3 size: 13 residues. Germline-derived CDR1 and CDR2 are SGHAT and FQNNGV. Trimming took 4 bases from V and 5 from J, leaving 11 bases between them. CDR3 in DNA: TGTGCCAGCAGCTCGGACGGGAGATATGGCTACACCTTC. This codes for CASSSDGRYGYTF.

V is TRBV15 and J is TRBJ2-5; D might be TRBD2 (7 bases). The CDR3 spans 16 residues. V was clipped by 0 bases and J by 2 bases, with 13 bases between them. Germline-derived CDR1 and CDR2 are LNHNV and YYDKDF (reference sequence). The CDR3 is CATSRDGGAAQETQYF. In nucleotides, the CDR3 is TGTGCCACCAGCAGAGATGGGGGGGCAGCGCAAGAGACCCAGTACTTC. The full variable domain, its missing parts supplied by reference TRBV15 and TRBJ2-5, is DAMVIQNPRYQVTQFGKPVTLSCSQTLNHNVMYWYQQKSSQAPKLLFHYYDKDFNNEADTPDNFQSRRPNTSFCFLDIRSPGLGDTAMYLCATSRDGGAAQETQYFGPGTRLLVL.

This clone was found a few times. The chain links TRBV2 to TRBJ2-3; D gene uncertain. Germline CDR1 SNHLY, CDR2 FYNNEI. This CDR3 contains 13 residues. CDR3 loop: CAGRGGGTDTQYF. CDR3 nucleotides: TGTGCGGGCCGTGGTGGGGGCACAGATACGCAGTATTTT.

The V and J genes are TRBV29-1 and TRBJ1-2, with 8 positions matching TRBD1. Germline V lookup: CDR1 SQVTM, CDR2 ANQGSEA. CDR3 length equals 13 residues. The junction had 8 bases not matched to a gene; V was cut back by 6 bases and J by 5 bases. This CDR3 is CSVGQGESYGYTF. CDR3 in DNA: TGCAGCGTCGGACAGGGAGAATCTTATGGCTACACCTTC. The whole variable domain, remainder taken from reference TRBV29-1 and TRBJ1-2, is SAVISQKPSRDICQRGTSLTIQCQVDSQVTMMFWYRQQPGQSLTLIATANQGSEATYESGFVIDKFPISRPNLTFSTLTVSNMSPEDSSIYLCSVGQGESYGYTFGSGTRLTVV.

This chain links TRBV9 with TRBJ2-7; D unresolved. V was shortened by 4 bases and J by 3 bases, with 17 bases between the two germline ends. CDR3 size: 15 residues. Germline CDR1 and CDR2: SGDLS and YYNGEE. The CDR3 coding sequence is TGTGCCAGCAGCCCTTACGCCGGAGACCTCTACGAGCAGTACTTC. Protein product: CASSPYAGDLYEQYF.

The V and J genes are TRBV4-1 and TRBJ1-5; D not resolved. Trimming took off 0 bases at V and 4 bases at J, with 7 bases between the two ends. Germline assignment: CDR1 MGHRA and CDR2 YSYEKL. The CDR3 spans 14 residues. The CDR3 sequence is CASSQDWQNQPQHF. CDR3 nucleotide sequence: TGCGCCAGCAGCCAAGATTGGCAGAATCAGCCCCAGCATTTT.

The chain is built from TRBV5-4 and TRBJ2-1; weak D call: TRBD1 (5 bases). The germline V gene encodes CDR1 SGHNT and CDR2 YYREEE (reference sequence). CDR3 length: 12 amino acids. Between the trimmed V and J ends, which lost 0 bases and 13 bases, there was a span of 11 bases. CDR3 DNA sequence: TGTGCCAGCAGCTTGGAGGGGAAGGTCCAGTTCTTC. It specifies CASSLEGKVQFF.

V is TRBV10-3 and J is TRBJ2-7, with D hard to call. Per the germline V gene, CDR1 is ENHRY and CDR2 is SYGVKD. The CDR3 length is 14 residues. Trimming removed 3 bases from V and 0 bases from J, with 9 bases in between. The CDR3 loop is CAISDSSSSYEQYF. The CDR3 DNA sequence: TGTGCCATCAGTGACTCCTCAAGCTCCTACGAGCAGTACTTC.

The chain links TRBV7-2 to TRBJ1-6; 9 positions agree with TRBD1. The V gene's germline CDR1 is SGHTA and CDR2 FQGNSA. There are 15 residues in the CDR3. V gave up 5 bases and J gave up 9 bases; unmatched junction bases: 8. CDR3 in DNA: TGTGCCAGCAGCCCGGGACAGGGCGGCAGTTCACCCCTCCACTTT. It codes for CASSPGQGGSSPLHF.

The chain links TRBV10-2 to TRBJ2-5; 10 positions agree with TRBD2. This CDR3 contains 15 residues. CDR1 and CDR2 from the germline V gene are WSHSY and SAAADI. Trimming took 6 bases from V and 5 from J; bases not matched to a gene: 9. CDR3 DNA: TGCGCCAGCAGAGAGAAGGGACTAGCGTGGGAGACCCAGTACTTC. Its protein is CASREKGLAWETQYF.

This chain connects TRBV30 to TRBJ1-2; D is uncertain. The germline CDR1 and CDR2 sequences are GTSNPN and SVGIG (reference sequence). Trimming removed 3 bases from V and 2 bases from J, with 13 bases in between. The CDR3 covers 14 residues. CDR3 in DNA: TGTGCCTGGAGAGGCCCGGGAACCAACTATGGCTACACCTTC. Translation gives CAWRGPGTNYGYTF.

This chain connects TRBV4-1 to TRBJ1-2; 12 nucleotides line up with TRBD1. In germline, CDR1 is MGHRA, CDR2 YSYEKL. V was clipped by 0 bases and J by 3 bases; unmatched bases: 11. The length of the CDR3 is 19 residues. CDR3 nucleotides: TGCGCCAGCAGCCAAGATCTTTACGGGACAGGGGGCGTTCACTATGGCTACACCTTC. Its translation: CASSQDLYGTGGVHYGYTF.

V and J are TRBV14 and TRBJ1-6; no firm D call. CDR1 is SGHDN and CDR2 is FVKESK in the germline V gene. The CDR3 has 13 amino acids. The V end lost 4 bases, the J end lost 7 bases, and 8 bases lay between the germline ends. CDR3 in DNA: TGTGCCAGCAGCCCTCGTACCAATTCACCCCTCCACTTT. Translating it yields CASSPRTNSPLHF.

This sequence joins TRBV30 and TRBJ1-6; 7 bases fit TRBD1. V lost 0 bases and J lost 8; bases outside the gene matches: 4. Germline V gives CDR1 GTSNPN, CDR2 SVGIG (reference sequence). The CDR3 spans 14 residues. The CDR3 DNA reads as TGTGCCTGGAGTGTACGGACAGGAGATTCACCCCTCCACTTT. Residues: CAWSVRTGDSPLHF. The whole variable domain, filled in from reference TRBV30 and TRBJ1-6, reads SQTIHQWPATLVQPVGSPLSLECTVEGTSNPNLYWYRQAAGRGLQLLFYSVGIGQISSEVPQNLSASRPQDRQFILSSKKLLLSDSGFYLCAWSVRTGDSPLHFGNGTRLTVT.

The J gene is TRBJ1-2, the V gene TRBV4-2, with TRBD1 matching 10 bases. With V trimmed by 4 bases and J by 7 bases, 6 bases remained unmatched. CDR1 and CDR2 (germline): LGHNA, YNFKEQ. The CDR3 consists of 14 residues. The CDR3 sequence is CASSPDRGAPGYTF. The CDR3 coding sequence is TGTGCCAGCAGCCCGGACAGGGGGGCGCCTGGCTACACCTTC.

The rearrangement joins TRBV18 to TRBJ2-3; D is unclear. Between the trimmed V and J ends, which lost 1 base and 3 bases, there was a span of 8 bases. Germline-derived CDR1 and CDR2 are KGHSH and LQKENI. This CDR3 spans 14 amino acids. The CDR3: CASSPQGQTDTQYF. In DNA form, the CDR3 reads TGTGCCAGCTCACCACAGGGCCAAACAGATACGCAGTATTTT.

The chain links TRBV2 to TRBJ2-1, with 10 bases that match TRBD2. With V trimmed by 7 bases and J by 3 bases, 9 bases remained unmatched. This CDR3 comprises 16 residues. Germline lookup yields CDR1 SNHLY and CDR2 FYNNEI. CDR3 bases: TGTGCCAGCACAGCGGGGCTAGCGGGGGTCTACAATGAGCAGTTCTTC. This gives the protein CASTAGLAGVYNEQFF. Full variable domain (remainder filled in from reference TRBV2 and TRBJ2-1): EPEVTQTPSHQVTQMGQEVILRCVPISNHLYFYWYRQILGQKVEFLVSFYNNEISEKSEIFDDQFSVERPDGSNFTLKIRSTKLEDSAMYFCASTAGLAGVYNEQFFGPGTRLTVL.